The entry below describes one T cell receptor (beta chain). Its specificity is unknown. This sample was included in a study of T-cell reconstitution after alpha-beta-depleted transplantation in children. Germline CDR1 is SGHKS and CDR2 is YYEKEE (reference sequence). CDR3 size: 14 residues. V lost 4 bases to trimming and J lost 9 bases, with 17 bases between them. General observations from the study: About two months after transplant, alpha-beta T cells reportedly came from several hundred expanded graft clones. Newly made T cells mostly supplied T-cell counts and diversity one year after transplant.

A TCRbeta library incorporating unique molecular identifiers was prepared. TCRdb re-analysed the PCR reads in MiXCR, keeping a single row per CDR3 protein. Seen here are about 900,000 distinct CDR3 sequences, about 29% observed once, and the top ten hold roughly 31%. The V call is TRBV5-5, the J call TRBJ2-1; D is possibly TRBD2 (7 bases). The origin of this receptor is a boy in the first two years of life who had a stem cell transplant for SCID, so the T cells may come from the graft donor. The material sequenced was PBMCs, mostly from graft donor cells, taken 360 days after TCRalphabeta/CD19-depleted stem cell transplant. This chain's CDR3 is CASSPLGGGSEQFF. DNA for the CDR3: TGTGCCAGCAGCCCGTTGGGGGGGGGCAGTGAGCAGTTCTTC.